Listed below are T cell receptor beta chains from one sample, sequenced in a study of identical twins. TCRdb itself ran the 5' RACE reads through MiXCR, one entry per CDR3 protein. In the table there are hundreds of thousands of distinct CDR3 sequences, 6.1% of which are singletons. Sequencing was carried out using naive T cells sorted from blood. Receptors originate from a man aged 18-30 years in good health. Each CDR3 is given with its conserved first and last residue. The order of the fields is V gene, D gene, J gene, clone size, CDR3 DNA, CDR3 protein. D genes are given only for firm matches. Size is stated for part of the rows, as once, few or many counts, or as a class when the clone is expanded.

TRBV7-9,TRBD2,TRBJ2-7,-,TGTGCCAGCAGGCCCTCGGGACTAGAGGTCTCGAGGCAGTACTTC,CASRPSGLEVSRQYF
TRBV28,-,TRBJ2-3,-,TGTGCCAGCAGCCAAAGGGTTCGCGGGCCTAGCACAGATACGCAGTATTTT,CASSQRVRGPSTDTQYF
TRBV6-5,TRBD2,TRBJ2-3,many,TGTGCCAGCAGTTTAGTCGCGGGACTAGCGGGAGTGGATACGCAGTATTTT,CASSLVAGLAGVDTQYF
TRBV5-1,-,TRBJ2-3,many,TGCGCCAGCAGCGTAGACAGATCTAGCACAGATACGCAGTATTTT,CASSVDRSSTDTQYF
TRBV27,TRBD1,TRBJ2-2,many,TGTGCCAGCAGTTGGACAGGGGCGATGACCGGGGAGCTGTTTTTT,CASSWTGAMTGELFF
TRBV27,-,TRBJ2-6,many,TGTGCCAGCAGTCCACAGTTGGACGGGGCCAACGTCCTGACTTTC,CASSPQLDGANVLTF
TRBV7-9,TRBD1,TRBJ2-7,many,TGTGCCAGCAGCTCACTGACAGGGGCTGTGCAGTACTTC,CASSSLTGAVQYF
TRBV24-1,-,TRBJ2-3,few,TGTGCCACCAGTGAGGAGGGGGTCACAGATACGCAGTATTTT,CATSEEGVTDTQYF
TRBV12-3/TRBV12-4,TRBD2,TRBJ2-3,many,TGTGCCAGCAGCTTAGCGGGACCAACAGATACGCAGTATTTT,CASSLAGPTDTQYF
TRBV19,TRBD2,TRBJ2-6,few,TGTGCCAGTTCCGGGACTAGCAGGGTCCTGGGGGCCAACGTCCTGACTTTC,CASSGTSRVLGANVLTF
TRBV4-3,-,TRBJ2-7,few,TGCGCCAGCAGCCAAGATTGGGTAGCGCCCTACGAGCAGTACTTC,CASSQDWVAPYEQYF
TRBV30,-,TRBJ2-5,-,TGTGCCTGGAGTTCGGGGGTCGAGACCCAGTACTTC,CAWSSGVETQYF
TRBV28,TRBD1,TRBJ1-5,many,TGTGCCAGCAGGTCGGACAGGACCCATCCTTATAGCAATCAGCCCCAGCATTTT,CASRSDRTHPYSNQPQHF
TRBV12-5,-,TRBJ2-1,many,TGTGCTAGTGGTTTGGTACGTGGCGAATACGCCGACAATGAGCAGTTCTTC,CASGLVRGEYADNEQFF
TRBV20-1,TRBD2,TRBJ2-1,-,TGCAGTGCTAGGTTCGCTAGCGGTTCCTACAATGAGCAGTTCTTC,CSARFASGSYNEQFF
TRBV5-1,TRBD2,TRBJ2-1,-,TGCGCCACCCGAAGGGCATTAGAACTAGCGGGGTTTAAGAATGAGCAGTTCTTC,CATRRALELAGFKNEQFF
TRBV5-1,-,TRBJ2-1,many,TGCGCCAGCAGCCGGGACTCCGCCTTGTCCAATGAGCAGTTCTTC,CASSRDSALSNEQFF
TRBV29-1,TRBD1,TRBJ1-2,many,TGCAGCGTTGAATTATCGTCGGACAGGGACTACGGCTACACCTTC,CSVELSSDRDYGYTF
TRBV9,TRBD1,TRBJ2-7,many,TGTGCCAGCAGCGTTCGTGGGACAGGGGACTACGAGCAGTACTTC,CASSVRGTGDYEQYF
TRBV28,-,TRBJ2-5,many,TGTGCCAGCAAGGCCGAAAAAAAACTCTTAAGTACCCAGTACTTC,CASKAEKKLLSTQYF
TRBV12-3/TRBV12-4,-,TRBJ1-5,-,TGTGCCAGCAGTATTATGGCCGAGGGTCAGCCCCAGCATTTT,CASSIMAEGQPQHF
TRBV9,-,TRBJ2-1,few,TGTGCCAGCAGCGTGATGTGGGGGGGGGCGGGGACTGAGCAGTTCTTC,CASSVMWGGAGTEQFF
TRBV12-3/TRBV12-4,-,TRBJ2-1,many,TGTGCCAGCAGTTTCCGTCCTAGATCGTTAGTTTACAATGAGCAGTTCTTC,CASSFRPRSLVYNEQFF
TRBV28,-,TRBJ2-1,many,TGTGCCAGCAGTTTTTTGGTGGGGCAGTTCTTC,CASSFLVGQFF
TRBV28,TRBD2,TRBJ2-3,few,TGTGCCAGCAGTTTAGGCGGGAGCGGGCAAGATACGCAGTATTTT,CASSLGGSGQDTQYF
TRBV5-1,-,TRBJ2-1,few,TGCGCCAGCAGCTTGGAGGGCCAAGGGAGCTCCTACAATGAGCAGTTCTTC,CASSLEGQGSSYNEQFF
TRBV12-3/TRBV12-4,-,TRBJ2-1,many,TGTGCCAGCAGTTTACTAAGCGACTCCTACAATGAGCAGTTCTTC,CASSLLSDSYNEQFF
TRBV20-1,-,TRBJ2-3,many,TGCAGTGCCGACCTCGCTGGAATTAGCACAGATACGCAGTATTTT,CSADLAGISTDTQYF
TRBV15,-,TRBJ2-3,many,TGTGCCACCAGCCCGCGCTTGGTTGCAGATACGCAGTATTTT,CATSPRLVADTQYF
TRBV12-3/TRBV12-4,-,TRBJ2-5,many,TGTGCCAGCAGTTTGGACGGGGCCCTGGTGGAGACCCAGTACTTC,CASSLDGALVETQYF
TRBV10-2,TRBD1,TRBJ2-2,-,TGCGCCAGCAGTGTGGACAGGGGGAACACCGGGGAGCTGTTTTTT,CASSVDRGNTGELFF
TRBV7-9,-,TRBJ1-1,many,TGTGCCAGCAGCTTATGGGGCACGGGCACTGAAGCTTTCTTT,CASSLWGTGTEAFF
TRBV29-1,-,TRBJ1-1,many,TGCAGCGCCGGGGGGGAGGAATCTTTCTTT,CSAGGEESFF
TRBV28,TRBD2,TRBJ2-1,few,TGTGCCAGCAGTTTATTTTCTAGCGGGACGCCGTTCTTC,CASSLFSSGTPFF
TRBV20-1,-,TRBJ1-1,many,TGCAGTGCTAGAAATACTCCCCCAAACACTGAAGCTTTCTTT,CSARNTPPNTEAFF
TRBV29-1,TRBD1,TRBJ1-2,many,TGCAGCGTGCGGGACAGGGATGGCTACACCTTC,CSVRDRDGYTF
TRBV5-1,TRBD2,TRBJ2-7,few,TGCGCCAGCAGCCCCGGGACACGAGGACTAGCGGACTACGAGCAGTACTTC,CASSPGTRGLADYEQYF
TRBV10-3,-,TRBJ2-4,many,TGTGCCATCAGTGAGTCGAGCGGCGGAAACATTCAGTACTTC,CAISESSGGNIQYF
TRBV5-1,TRBD2,TRBJ2-5,many,TGCGCCAGCAGCATCGGTAGCGGGAACCAAGAGACCCAGTACTTC,CASSIGSGNQETQYF
TRBV6-5,-,TRBJ2-1,-,TGTGCCAGCAGTTACTCGACAGCCGCTCTCAATGAGCAGTTCTTC,CASSYSTAALNEQFF
TRBV7-8,TRBD2,TRBJ2-2,few,TGTGCCAGCAGCTCCGACCGGACTAGCGGGAGATACACCGGGGAGCTGTTTTTT,CASSSDRTSGRYTGELFF
TRBV6-5,-,TRBJ2-7,-,TGTGCCAGCAGTTCGGACGGACACGAGCAGTACTTC,CASSSDGHEQYF
TRBV5-1,-,TRBJ2-3,few,TGCGCCAGCAGCTTGGCCTCGGTGGGAGGAGGTTCCGATACGCAGTATTTT,CASSLASVGGGSDTQYF
TRBV12-3/TRBV12-4,-,TRBJ2-7,many,TGTGCCAGCAGTCCATGGGGCGGTGGCGGGACCCACGAGCAGTACTTC,CASSPWGGGGTHEQYF
TRBV4-2,-,TRBJ1-2,-,TGTGCCAGCAGCCAAATATCCCCTGAGGGTGATGGCTACACCTTC,CASSQISPEGDGYTF